The present TCR beta chain was sequenced within a study of shared clonotypes between healthy human individuals. Study background: Three plates were used per donor for CD4 naive, three for CD4 memory, two for CD8 naive and one for CD8 memory.

Naivety among CD8 cells was defined by CD45RO negativity and positive CCR7 selection, thereby excluding terminally differentiated effector memory CD45RA+ cells. CDR1 and CDR2 (germline): MNHEY, SMNVEV (reference sequence). V gave up 0 bases and J gave up 7 bases; unmatched junction bases: 7. The CDR3 runs 17 residues. Here immunoSEQ multiplex PCR was the method, and the copy in TCRdb shows in-frame clones only, minus some. This table holds around 600,000 clones, around 95% found once. The study, taken as a whole, reports: In a handful of donors, around 5% of naive CD4 clonotypes appeared in common.

This clone occurred once. The antigen remains undetermined. The sequence was collected from a woman aged 25 to 39 in good health. What was sequenced was naive CD8+ T cells sorted from blood. The chain recombines TRBV27 with TRBJ2-1; 12 nucleotides match TRBD2. The CDR3 reads CASSLSASGRGWNEQFF. In nucleotides, the CDR3 is TGTGCCAGCAGTTTATCGGCTAGCGGGAGGGGGTGGAATGAGCAGTTCTTC.